This TCR beta chain was identified in a study of T cell repertoires in cytomegalovirus infection. This clonotype appeared many times. TCRdb re-called the reads with MiXCR, one entry per CDR3 protein. The table includes roughly 600,000 distinct CDR3 sequences, 24% detected once. Germline-derived CDR1 and CDR2 are MDHEN and SYDVKM. J gave up 7 bases and V 5 bases, and 10 bases lay outside the gene matches. CDR3 length equals 14 residues. Input material: CD8+ T cells from PBMCs. The chain is built from TRBV28 and TRBJ2-5; the match to TRBD2 covers 7 bases. The origin of this receptor is a human donor in good health (CMV status not recorded). Some clones in this sample may be carry-over from other donors' samples. The CDR3 DNA sequence: TGTGCCAGCAGTCTATTCCGGGAGGTCGCGACCCAGTACTTC. Amino acid sequence: CASSLFREVATQYF.